This TCR beta chain stems from a study of shared clonotypes between healthy human individuals. Study-level information: CD4 naive cells filled three plates per donor, CD4 memory three, CD8 naive two and CD8 memory one. General study points: A handful of donors showed sharing of about 4.6% of naive CD4 clonotypes.

With regard to this clone: What it recognizes is unknown.

The naive CD8 population came from CD45RO-negative cells selected for CCR7, without terminally differentiated effector memory CD45RA+ cells. The assay was run at deep level. Genomic DNA (from each subset) was split evenly across several immunoSEQ plates. Using immunoSEQ multiplex PCR, the repertoire was profiled, and TCRdb retains in-frame clones only, with some absent. This table has 760,000 or so clones, about 97% appearing once. Sample: naive CD8+ T cells sorted from blood. The TCR sequence derives from a man aged 30 to 39 in good health.

CDR3 DNA: TGCGCCAGCAGCTTGGATCCGCAGGGGGTTGATACGCAGTATTTT. Its translation is CASSLDPQGVDTQYF. This chain connects TRBV5-1 to TRBJ2-3, with TRBD1 matching 7 bases. CDR1 and CDR2 (germline): SGHRS, YFSETQ. The CDR3 runs 15 residues. Losses at the gene ends were 0 bases for V and 6 bases for J; bases not matched to a gene: 7.